This T cell receptor beta chain was captured by sequencing in a study of T-cell reconstitution after alpha-beta-depleted transplantation in children. Using unique molecular identifiers, the investigators prepared the TCRbeta library. TCRdb passed the PCR reads through MiXCR, listing each CDR3 protein once. The data hold about 640,000 distinct CDR3 sequences, with roughly 15% observed a single time. A few counts support this clonotype. This TCR was recovered from a human donor who donated a stem cell graft to a child with acute myeloid leukemia. Sequencing was performed on PBMCs from the stem cell graft donor, taken from the stem cell graft.

CDR3 region: CASSQNVDRVRGYTF. The CDR3 DNA reads TGCGCCAGCAGCCAGAACGTAGACAGGGTTCGGGGCTACACCTTC. The V call is TRBV5-1, the J call TRBJ1-2; 7 nucleotides align to TRBD1. The CDR3 is 15 amino acids. With 4 bases clipped from V and 8 bases from J, the junction kept 14 bases outside the gene matches. Germline V gene data show CDR1 as SGHRS and CDR2 as YFSETQ.